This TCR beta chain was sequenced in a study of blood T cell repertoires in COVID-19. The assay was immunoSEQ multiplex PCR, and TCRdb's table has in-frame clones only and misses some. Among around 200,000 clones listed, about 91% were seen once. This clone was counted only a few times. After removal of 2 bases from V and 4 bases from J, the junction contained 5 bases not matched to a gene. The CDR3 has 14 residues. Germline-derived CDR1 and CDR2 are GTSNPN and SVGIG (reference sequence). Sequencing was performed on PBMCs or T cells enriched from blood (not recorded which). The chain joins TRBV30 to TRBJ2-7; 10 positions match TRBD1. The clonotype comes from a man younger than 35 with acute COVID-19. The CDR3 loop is CAWSKPGQGYEQYF. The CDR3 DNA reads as TGTGCCTGGAGTAAGCCGGGACAGGGGTACGAGCAGTACTTC.